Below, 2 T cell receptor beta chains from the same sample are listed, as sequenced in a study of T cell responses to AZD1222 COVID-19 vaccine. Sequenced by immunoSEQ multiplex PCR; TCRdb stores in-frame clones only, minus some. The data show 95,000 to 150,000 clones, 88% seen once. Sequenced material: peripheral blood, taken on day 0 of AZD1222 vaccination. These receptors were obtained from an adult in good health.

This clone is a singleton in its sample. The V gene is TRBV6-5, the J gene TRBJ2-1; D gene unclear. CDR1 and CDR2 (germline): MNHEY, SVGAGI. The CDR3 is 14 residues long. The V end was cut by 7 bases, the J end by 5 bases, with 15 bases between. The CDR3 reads CASTRRRGDNEQFF. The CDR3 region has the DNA TGTGCCAGCACCAGAAGGCGCGGAGACAATGAGCAGTTCTTC.

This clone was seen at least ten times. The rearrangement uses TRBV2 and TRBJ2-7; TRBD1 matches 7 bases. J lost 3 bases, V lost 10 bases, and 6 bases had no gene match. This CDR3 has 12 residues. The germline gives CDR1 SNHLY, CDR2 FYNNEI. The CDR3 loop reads CAIRDRLYEQYF. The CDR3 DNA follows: TGTGCCATCCGGGACAGACTCTACGAGCAGTACTTC.